This is a list of T cell receptor beta chains from one sample in a study of T cell responses to AZD1222 COVID-19 vaccine. The repertoire was sequenced with immunoSEQ multiplex PCR; TCRdb's copy has only in-frame clones and lacks some. The data show about 140,000 clones, approximately 91% seen once. Sequences were derived from peripheral blood, sampled on day 0 of AZD1222 vaccination. Source of these receptors: an adult in good health. Both conserved end residues are part of each CDR3. The D gene is left open where the match is weak. The size of a clone is reported for some rows only, either as once, few or many, or as a class for expanded clones.

D gene	V gene	clone size	J gene	CDR3 protein	CDR3 DNA
NA	TRBV30	NA	TRBJ1-5	CAWSVSRVNQPQHF	TGTGCCTGGAGTGTGTCTAGGGTCAATCAGCCCCAGCATTTT
NA	TRBV9	NA	TRBJ2-2	CASSVGGDAGELFF	TGTGCCAGCAGCGTAGGAGGGGATGCCGGGGAGCTGTTTTTT
NA	TRBV20-1	once	TRBJ2-5	CSASLNQETQYF	TGCAGTGCTAGTCTGAACCAAGAGACCCAGTACTTC
NA	TRBV28	few	TRBJ1-5	CASSLGYRGAGNQPQHF	TGTGCCAGCAGTTTAGGTTACCGGGGAGCAGGCAATCAGCCCCAGCATTTT
NA	TRBV30	NA	TRBJ1-2	CAWSVGGGVGYTF	TGTGCCTGGAGTGTAGGAGGGGGTGTTGGCTACACCTTC
TRBD1	TRBV20-1	NA	TRBJ1-1	CSASPGTGGTEAFF	TGCAGTGCTAGTCCCGGGACAGGGGGGACTGAAGCTTTCTTT
NA	TRBV5-1	NA	TRBJ2-3	CASSLVSLGRGPTDTQYF	TGCGCCAGCAGCTTGGTTAGCTTGGGAAGAGGGCCCACAGATACGCAGTATTTT
TRBD1	TRBV7-8	NA	TRBJ2-7	CASSHYGGQGDISYEQYF	TGTGCCAGCAGTCATTACGGGGGACAGGGGGACATCTCCTACGAGCAGTACTTC
NA	TRBV6-4	NA	TRBJ1-2	CASSDYRRGYTF	TGTGCCAGCAGTGACTACCGTCGTGGCTACACCTTC
TRBD2	TRBV27	NA	TRBJ2-1	CASSLSNAGGHNEQFF	TGTGCCAGCAGTTTATCGAATGCGGGGGGACACAATGAGCAGTTCTTC
NA	TRBV4-1	NA	TRBJ1-3	CASSPFGQVFGNTIYF	TGCGCCAGCAGCCCCTTCGGACAAGTGTTCGGAAACACCATATATTTT
NA	TRBV6-5	NA	TRBJ1-2	CASTTQGHYGYTF	TGTGCCAGCACTACCCAGGGGCACTATGGCTACACCTTC
TRBD2	TRBV11-2	NA	TRBJ2-1	CASRPISGAPYNEQFF	TGTGCCAGCAGGCCAATTAGCGGGGCCCCCTACAATGAGCAGTTCTTC
NA	TRBV30	NA	TRBJ1-1	CAWNRGTEAFF	TGTGCCTGGAACCGGGGGACTGAAGCTTTCTTT
NA	TRBV10-3	NA	TRBJ2-3	CAISKGAHPTDTQYF	TGTGCCATCTCAAAAGGGGCTCACCCTACAGATACGCAGTATTTT
TRBD2	TRBV27	NA	TRBJ2-7	CASKASGTSYEQYF	TGTGCCAGCAAGGCTAGCGGGACCTCCTACGAGCAGTACTTC
TRBD1	TRBV5-5	NA	TRBJ1-2	CASSDTGTGHYGYTF	TGTGCCAGCAGCGACACCGGGACAGGGCACTATGGCTACACCTTC
TRBD1	TRBV28	NA	TRBJ1-3	CASSSPRGPSGNTIYF	TGTGCCAGCAGTTCCCCCAGGGGGCCCTCTGGAAACACCATATATTTT
NA	TRBV12-3/TRBV12-4	NA	TRBJ2-7	CASSPEASYEQYF	TGTGCCAGCAGCCCGGAAGCCTCCTACGAGCAGTACTTC
NA	TRBV2	NA	TRBJ1-6	CASSEAVGNSPLHF	TGTGCCAGCAGTGAAGCAGTGGGGAATTCACCCCTCCACTTT
NA	TRBV27	NA	TRBJ1-1	CASNGNTEAFF	TGTGCCAGCAATGGGAACACTGAAGCTTTCTTT
TRBD1	TRBV28	NA	TRBJ1-5	CASSPPTGGRDQPQHF	TGTGCCAGCAGTCCTCCTACAGGGGGCCGGGATCAGCCCCAGCATTTT
NA	TRBV19	NA	TRBJ1-6	CASSIDSGRVTSPLHF	TGTGCCAGTAGTATAGATTCAGGGAGGGTAACTTCACCCCTCCACTTT
NA	TRBV19	NA	TRBJ1-2	CASTSGNGYTF	TGTGCCAGTACTTCAGGGAATGGCTACACCTTC
TRBD1	TRBV27	few	TRBJ1-6	CASSQDRGFSPLHF	TGTGCCAGCAGCCAGGACAGGGGATTTTCACCCCTCCACTTT
NA	TRBV9	NA	TRBJ2-2	CASSPGERPHRELFF	TGTGCCAGCAGCCCTGGGGAGCGACCTCACCGGGAGCTGTTTTTT
NA	TRBV4-1	NA	TRBJ2-3	CASSQEQAEIGLRTDTQYF	TGCGCCAGCAGCCAAGAGCAAGCGGAGATTGGTCTACGCACAGATACGCAGTATTTT
NA	TRBV7-9	NA	TRBJ2-1	CASSGSSYNEQFF	TGTGCCAGCTCAGGGTCCTCCTACAATGAGCAGTTCTTC
TRBD2	TRBV27	once	TRBJ2-7	CASSLLAGGPFPYEQYF	TGTGCCAGCAGTTTATTGGCGGGAGGGCCATTTCCCTACGAGCAGTACTTC
NA	TRBV7-2	NA	TRBJ2-7	CASSLEFSSSYEQYF	TGTGCCAGCAGCCTAGAGTTCTCGAGCTCCTACGAGCAGTACTTC
NA	TRBV12-3/TRBV12-4	NA	TRBJ1-6	CASKPGLNSPLHF	TGTGCCAGCAAACCGGGACTCAATTCACCCCTCCACTTT
NA	TRBV7-2	NA	TRBJ1-1	CASRTGRATEAFF	TGTGCCAGCAGAACAGGGAGGGCCACTGAAGCTTTCTTT
NA	TRBV6-2/TRBV6-3	NA	TRBJ1-5	CASSYSKVGNQPQHF	TGTGCCAGCAGTTACTCGAAGGTGGGCAATCAGCCCCAGCATTTT
TRBD1	TRBV12-5	few	TRBJ2-7	CASAPELTGIYEQYF	TGTGCTAGTGCCCCCGAATTGACAGGGATTTACGAGCAGTACTTC
NA	TRBV3-1/TRBV3-2	NA	TRBJ2-3	CASSHSPDTQYF	TGTGCCAGCAGCCATAGTCCAGATACGCAGTATTTT
TRBD1	TRBV30	NA	TRBJ1-4	CAWSHRGTNEKLFF	TGTGCCTGGAGTCACAGGGGGACTAATGAAAAACTGTTTTTT
NA	TRBV6-5	NA	TRBJ1-1	CASSRQVNTEAFF	TGTGCCAGCAGTCGACAGGTCAACACTGAAGCTTTCTTT
TRBD2	TRBV5-6	NA	TRBJ2-3	CASSSTHLGLAGGDTQYF	TGTGCCAGCAGCTCCACGCACCTAGGACTAGCGGGAGGGGATACGCAGTATTTT
NA	TRBV19	NA	TRBJ2-7	CASSIRGVSVGLSYEQYF	TGTGCCAGTAGTATCAGGGGAGTATCAGTGGGACTCTCCTACGAGCAGTACTTC
NA	TRBV7-2	NA	TRBJ2-1	CASSLRTSEQFF	TGTGCCAGCAGCTTAAGAACGAGTGAGCAGTTCTTC
NA	TRBV4-2	NA	TRBJ2-7	CASSQGVEQYF	TGTGCCAGCAGCCAGGGTGTCGAGCAGTACTTC
NA	TRBV27	NA	TRBJ1-5	CASRQWGQPQHF	TGTGCCAGCAGACAGTGGGGGCAGCCCCAGCATTTT
NA	TRBV28	NA	TRBJ1-5	CASSLLGQDDQPQHF	TGTGCCAGCAGTTTATTGGGGCAGGACGATCAGCCCCAGCATTTT
NA	TRBV19	NA	TRBJ2-5	CASSKDRWGETQYF	TGTGCCAGTAGTAAGGACAGATGGGGAGAGACCCAGTACTTC
TRBD1	TRBV5-6	NA	TRBJ1-6	CASSFRGDRGRSPLHF	TGTGCCAGCAGCTTTAGGGGGGACAGGGGAAGATCACCCCTCCACTTT
NA	TRBV30	NA	TRBJ2-7	CAWSLLGEQYF	TGTGCCTGGAGTTTACTCGGCGAGCAGTACTTC
NA	TRBV11-1	NA	TRBJ1-1	CASSLEGEAFF	TGTGCCAGCAGCTTAGAGGGTGAAGCTTTCTTT
NA	TRBV11-2	once	TRBJ2-7	CASSQARTEQYF	TGTGCCAGCAGCCAAGCTCGGACCGAGCAGTACTTC
NA	TRBV29-1	NA	TRBJ1-2	CSVGTEFYGYTF	TGCAGCGTTGGGACAGAGTTCTATGGCTACACCTTC
TRBD1	TRBV7-2	NA	TRBJ1-2	CASPIPMTGGRGYTF	TGTGCCAGCCCCATCCCCATGACAGGGGGCCGTGGCTACACCTTC